The 32 T cell receptor beta chains in this list originate from one sample, sequenced in a study of blood T cells in healthy people across ages. Using a J-beta primer mix together with a sample-barcoded 5' primer, a second PCR was run for 7 to 11 cycles. TCRdb reprocessed the 5' RACE reads with MiXCR, giving one entry per CDR3 protein. The sample consists of 850,000 to 1,000,000 distinct CDR3 sequences, about 53% of them appearing once. Sample: blood. Receptors were obtained from a woman in her fifties or sixties in good health.

This clonotype is a singleton in its sample. The chain couples TRBV4-3 to TRBJ2-3, with D hard to call. CDR1 is LGHNA and CDR2 is YSLEER in the germline V gene. There are 14 residues in the CDR3. The V and J ends lost 5 bases and 5 bases respectively, with 14 bases between them. The CDR3: CASSTRLAVDTQYF. In nucleotides, the CDR3 is TGCGCCAGCAGCACCCGACTCGCGGTAGATACGCAGTATTTT.

The chain combines TRBV7-9 with TRBJ2-3; TRBD2 matches 7 bases. V dropped 5 bases and J dropped 4; count of bases not matched to a gene: 18. The CDR3 sequence is 18 residues long. Germline V gives CDR1 SEHNR, CDR2 FQNEAQ (reference sequence). The CDR3 DNA sequence: TGTGCCAGCAGCACCCTCCGGGGGGAGGGCCTCGCATCAGATACGCAGTATTTT. It is translated as CASSTLRGEGLASDTQYF.

This clonotype has only a few counts. The V gene is TRBV7-9, the J gene TRBJ2-3, with TRBD2 matching 13 bases. There are 20 residues in the CDR3. Trimming removed 3 bases from V and 0 bases from J; junction bases left unmatched: 12. The germline V gene encodes CDR1 SEHNR and CDR2 FQNEAQ (reference sequence). The CDR3: CASSFPGTSGTKPSTDTQYF. The CDR3 nucleotides are TGTGCCAGCAGCTTCCCCGGGACTAGCGGGACTAAACCCAGCACAGATACGCAGTATTTT. Together with reference TRBV7-9 and TRBJ2-3, the CDR3 gives the full variable domain: DTGVSQNPRHKITKRGQNVTFRCDPISEHNRLYWYRQTLGQGPEFLTYFQNEAQLEKSRLLSDRFSAERPKGSFSTLEIQRTEQGDSAMYLCASSFPGTSGTKPSTDTQYFGPGTRLTVL.

This chain joins TRBV28 and TRBJ1-2; possibly TRBD1 for D (5 bases). The germline gives CDR1 MDHEN, CDR2 SYDVKM. CDR3 length: 15 residues. The ends were cut back, 5 bases at V and 5 bases at J, with 18 bases in the middle. Here the CDR3 DNA reads TGTGCCAGCAGTCTAACCCTGGGACTTGGATATGGCTACACCTTC. This translates into CASSLTLGLGYGYTF.

This chain joins TRBV20-1 and TRBJ2-1; D possibly corresponds to TRBD2 (6 bases). Germline-derived CDR1 and CDR2 are DFQATT and SNEGSKA (reference sequence). CDR3 length equals 16 residues. V was shortened by 6 bases and J by 4 bases, with 22 bases between the two germline ends. Here the CDR3 DNA reads TGCAGTGCCAGTTTGGGTAGCGGAGTTCTATACAATGAGCAGTTCTTC. This gives the protein CSASLGSGVLYNEQFF.

The rearrangement links TRBV3-1 to TRBJ2-7, with D perhaps TRBD2 (5 bases). Trimming removed 1 base from V and 2 bases from J, with 12 bases in between. From germline, CDR1 is LGHDT and CDR2 YNNKEL (reference sequence). This CDR3 has 15 residues. This CDR3 reads CASSQATASTYEQYF. The CDR3 DNA reads TGTGCCAGCAGCCAAGCCACGGCTAGCACCTACGAGCAGTACTTC.

This clonotype was observed a few times. The chain carries TRBV3-1 and TRBJ2-7; TRBD1 might be the D (6 bases). V gave up 4 bases and J gave up 2 bases, with 15 bases separating them. Germline CDR1 LGHDT, CDR2 YNNKEL (reference sequence). This CDR3 has 15 amino acids. The CDR3 bases are TGTGCCAGCAGCCCGTTTACACAGGGAACCTACGAGCAGTACTTC. Translating gives CASSPFTQGTYEQYF.

The chain uses TRBV6-5 and TRBJ2-1, with 7 bases fitting TRBD1. Trimming at V came to 2 bases and at J to 6 bases, leaving 10 bases not matched to a gene. The CDR3 sequence is 16 residues long. Germline CDR1 is MNHEY and CDR2 is SVGAGI. Here the CDR3 reads CASSYPGTAARNEQFF. The CDR3, as DNA: TGTGCCAGCAGTTACCCCGGGACAGCTGCTCGCAATGAGCAGTTCTTC.

This clonotype has a single count. At one end the junction does not follow the germline gene, possibly because of a read error. The rearrangement joins TRBV30 to TRBJ2-7, with a possible D match to TRBD2 (5 bases). Gene TRBJ2-5 matches the end of the DNA better, so the J call may be wrong. CDR1 and CDR2 (germline): GTSNPN, SVGIG (reference sequence). The CDR3 sequence is 16 residues long. The CDR3 coding sequence is TGTGCCTGGGGTGTATTAAAACAGCCACCGGGGGAGACCCAGTACTTC. This codes for CAWGVLKQPPGETQYF.

As regards this clonotype: The junction shows a germline mismatch at one end, possibly a read error. V usage is TRBV14 and J usage is TRBJ2-1, with 10 positions matching TRBD2. CDR3 length equals 16 residues. Germline CDR1 and CDR2: SGHDN and FVKESK. The CDR3 loop reads CVSSQERLAGAWEQFF. CDR3 DNA sequence: TGTGTCAGCAGCCAAGAACGGCTAGCGGGAGCGTGGGAGCAGTTCTTC.

The V gene is TRBV7-2, the J gene TRBJ1-5, with D possibly TRBD1 on 6 matching bases. The CDR3 totals 15 residues. V lost 0 bases and J lost 7, with 13 bases in between. Germline lookup yields CDR1 SGHTA and CDR2 FQGNSA. This CDR3 reads CASSLATGARQPQHF. In DNA, the CDR3 is TGTGCCAGCAGCTTAGCTACGGGGGCGAGGCAGCCCCAGCATTTT.

V gene TRBV18 combines with J gene TRBJ2-1, with D perhaps TRBD1 (5 bases). V was trimmed by 5 bases and J by 1 base, leaving 12 bases between them. Germline V gene sequence: CDR1 KGHSH, CDR2 LQKENI. The length of the CDR3 is 15 residues. CDR3 nucleotides: TGTGCCAGCTCAACCAGGGTGGAATCCTACAATGAGCAGTTCTTC. Its translation: CASSTRVESYNEQFF. Complete variable domain (other parts from reference TRBV18 and TRBJ2-1): NAGVMQNPRHLVRRRGQEARLRCSPMKGHSHVYWYRQLPEEGLKFMVYLQKENIIDESGMPKERFSAEFPKEGPSILRIQQVVRGDSAAYFCASSTRVESYNEQFFGPGTRLTVL.

This chain uses TRBV9 with TRBJ2-7; 10 bases match TRBD1. In germline, CDR1 is SGDLS, CDR2 YYNGEE. With 4 bases clipped from V and 5 bases from J, the junction kept 9 bases outside the gene matches. The CDR3 totals 15 residues. CDR3 sequence (DNA): TGTGCCAGCAGCCCCCGGACAGGGGGAGGTCACGAGCAGTACTTC. Protein sequence: CASSPRTGGGHEQYF.

The chain is built from TRBV30 and TRBJ1-5; D gene ambiguous. The CDR3 contains 13 residues. CDR1 is GTSNPN, CDR2 SVGIG, per germline (reference sequence). V lost 0 bases and J lost 7, with 10 bases in between. The CDR3 loop is CAWSVTGLQPQHF. For the CDR3, the DNA is TGTGCCTGGAGTGTAACTGGTTTGCAGCCCCAGCATTTT.

The CDR3 region has the DNA TGTGCCAGCAGACAAGGGGGAAACTGGTATGGGGCCAACGTCCTGACTTTC. Protein sequence: CASRQGGNWYGANVLTF. The rearrangement links TRBV6-6 to TRBJ2-6; a weak D match, TRBD1 (6 bases). Trimming stripped 6 bases from V and 3 bases from J, with 18 bases between. Per germline, CDR1 MNHNY and CDR2 SVGAGI (reference sequence). CDR3 size: 17 residues.

This sequence joins TRBV27 and TRBJ2-3; 8 bases agree with TRBD2. V was pared by 9 bases and J by 5 bases, with 16 bases of the junction left unmatched. The CDR3 covers 16 residues. CDR1 MNHEY and CDR2 SMNVEV come from the germline V gene (reference sequence). The CDR3 reads CASPPGLASFRDTQYF. The CDR3 coding sequence is TGTGCCAGTCCCCCAGGACTAGCCTCTTTCCGAGATACGCAGTATTTT.

This sequence joins TRBV5-1 and TRBJ2-1, with TRBD2 matching over 8 bases. Germline assignment: CDR1 SGHRS and CDR2 YFSETQ. CDR3 length equals 15 residues. V trimming: 0 bases; J trimming: 7 bases; junction bases outside the gene matches: 6. CDR3: CASSLAGAGVNEQFF. CDR3 DNA sequence: TGCGCCAGCAGCTTGGCGGGAGCGGGAGTGAATGAGCAGTTCTTC.

For this clonotype: At one end the junction does not follow the germline gene, possibly because of a read error. CDR3 in DNA: TGTGCCACTGGACTAGCGGACCCTCCCTACGAGCAGTACTTT. It translates to CATGLADPPYEQYF. V is TRBV12-3 or TRBV12-4 and J is TRBJ2-4; 10 nucleotides match TRBD2. The CDR3 length is 14 residues.

The gene calls are TRBV11-2 and TRBJ2-7, with TRBD1 matching 8 bases. The end of the DNA fits TRBJ2-4 better, so the J call may be wrong. Germline CDR1 and CDR2: SGHAT and FQNNGV. The CDR3 is made up of 17 amino acids. The DNA for the CDR3 is TGTGCCAGCAGCTTAGTCGTCCCCGGACAGGGCTTGGCCATTCAGTACTTC. It codes for CASSLVVPGQGLAIQYF.

V usage is TRBV2 and J usage is TRBJ2-1, with TRBD2 matching 9 bases. The germline CDR1 and CDR2 sequences are SNHLY and FYNNEI. The CDR3 loop spans 15 amino acids. Trimming took 7 bases from V and 8 from J; bases not matched to a gene: 12. CDR3 in amino acids: CASKSRGAGGDEQFF. In nucleotides, the CDR3 is TGTGCCAGCAAATCCCGGGGAGCGGGAGGCGATGAGCAGTTCTTC.

This clonotype turned up a few times. The chain is built from TRBV20-1 and TRBJ2-1; 12 nucleotides match TRBD2. The CDR3 has 14 residues. V was clipped by 2 bases and J by 8 bases; unmatched bases: 4. Germline assignment: CDR1 DFQATT and CDR2 SNEGSKA (reference sequence). For the CDR3, the DNA is TGCAGTGCTAGATCCGGACTAGCGGGATATGAGCAGTTCTTC. Protein sequence: CSARSGLAGYEQFF.

V gene TRBV5-1 combines with J gene TRBJ2-1; TRBD2 matches at 9 bases. The germline gives CDR1 SGHRS, CDR2 YFSETQ. This CDR3 region has 14 residues. V dropped 3 bases and J dropped 6; count of bases not matched to a gene: 4. This CDR3 reads CASSSRAGGNEQFF. CDR3 DNA sequence: TGCGCCAGCAGCTCCAGAGCGGGAGGCAATGAGCAGTTCTTC.

Worth noting for this clonotype: At one end the junction does not follow the germline gene, possibly because of a read error. The rearrangement joins TRBV3-1 to TRBJ2-5; the D gene is possibly TRBD2 (6 bases). Germline V gene data show CDR1 as LGHDT and CDR2 as YNNKEL (reference sequence). CDR3 length: 17 residues. In DNA, the CDR3 is TGTGCCTGCAGCGGAGGGACCGAATACACCTACCAAGAGACCCAGTACTTC. This encodes CACSGGTEYTYQETQYF.

This chain uses TRBV28 with TRBJ1-5, with D perhaps matching TRBD1 (5 bases). Germline V gives CDR1 MDHEN, CDR2 SYDVKM. CDR3 length: 14 residues. V gave up 2 bases and J gave up 3 bases, with 8 bases separating them. In DNA, the CDR3 is TGTGCCAGCAGTTTAAACAGGTACAATCAGCCCCAGCATTTT. Translation: CASSLNRYNQPQHF.

As for this clonotype: A read error may account for a junction end that differs from germline. The chain recombines TRBV7-2 with TRBJ1-1; D ambiguous. The CDR3 has 14 residues. Germline CDR1 is SGHTA and CDR2 is FQGNSA. The CDR3 loop reads CASSLSSQITEAFF. The CDR3 DNA follows: TGCGCCAGCAGCTTATCGTCGCAGATCACTGAAGCTTTCTTT.

The chain joins TRBV7-2 to TRBJ2-3; D might be TRBD1 (6 bases). V gave up 1 base and J gave up 6 bases, with 11 bases separating them. The CDR3 sequence is 14 residues long. Germline values: CDR1 SGHTA, CDR2 FQGNSA. Here the CDR3 reads CASSLDTGFDTQYF. The CDR3 DNA is TGTGCCAGCAGCTTAGATACAGGGTTTGATACGCAGTATTTT.

The chain employs TRBV29-1 and TRBJ2-1; tentative D call: TRBD2 (5 bases). V lost 3 bases, J lost 11 bases, and 20 bases lay in between. CDR1 and CDR2 from the germline V gene are SQVTM and ANQGSEA. The CDR3 has 14 amino acids. CDR3 sequence (DNA): TGCAGCGTTGACGGGGAAGAGAACCCAGCAAAGCAGTTCTTC. Encoded protein: CSVDGEENPAKQFF.

This clonotype showed up just a few times. The rearrangement links TRBV2 to TRBJ1-4; the D is unclear. Germline V gene lookup returns CDR1 SNHLY and CDR2 FYNNEI. The CDR3 covers 15 residues. The germline V and J ends were trimmed by 2 bases and 0 bases, with 7 bases remaining between them. CDR3 coding DNA: TGTGCCAGCAGTGAATCCAGTGCAACTAATGAAAAACTGTTTTTT. This translates into CASSESSATNEKLFF.

A few counts support this clonotype. The V gene is TRBV30, the J gene TRBJ1-4; D gene unclear. The CDR3 runs to 13 residues. CDR1 and CDR2 from the germline V gene are GTSNPN and SVGIG (reference sequence). The V end lost 2 bases, the J end lost 8 bases, and 12 bases lay between the germline ends. The DNA for the CDR3 is TGTGCCTGGAGTCGAGGGAGTCAGGAAAAACTGTTTTTT. The encoded protein is CAWSRGSQEKLFF. Full variable domain (outside the CDR3, taken from reference TRBV30 and TRBJ1-4): SQTIHQWPATLVQPVGSPLSLECTVEGTSNPNLYWYRQAAGRGLQLLFYSVGIGQISSEVPQNLSASRPQDRQFILSSKKLLLSDSGFYLCAWSRGSQEKLFFGSGTQLSVL.

This clonotype was counted only a few times. This chain joins TRBV5-1 and TRBJ2-7; 14 nucleotides line up with TRBD2. This CDR3 spans 16 amino acids. V was clipped by 4 bases and J by 3 bases; unmatched bases: 6. CDR1 and CDR2 from the germline V gene are SGHRS and YFSETQ. CDR3: CASSEPGLAGVYEQYF. The CDR3 nucleotides are TGCGCCAGCAGCGAACCGGGACTAGCGGGAGTCTACGAGCAGTACTTC.

The chain couples TRBV18 to TRBJ2-3; 7 positions match TRBD2. This CDR3 is built from 16 residues. In germline, CDR1 is KGHSH, CDR2 LQKENI. Losses at the gene ends were 2 bases for V and 2 bases for J; bases not matched to a gene: 7. The CDR3 DNA is TGTGCCAGCTCACCAGGGCTAGCGGACCTCACAGATACGCAGTATTTT. Translation gives CASSPGLADLTDTQYF.

This rearrangement joins TRBV9 to TRBJ2-4, with 8 bases identical to TRBD1. CDR1 and CDR2 from the germline V gene are SGDLS and YYNGEE. The junction had 8 bases not matched to a gene; V was cut back by 4 bases and J by 2 bases. CDR3 length equals 16 residues. The CDR3 reads CASSRTGGITKNIQYF. The CDR3 nucleotides are TGTGCCAGCAGCCGTACAGGGGGAATCACCAAAAACATTCAGTACTTC.